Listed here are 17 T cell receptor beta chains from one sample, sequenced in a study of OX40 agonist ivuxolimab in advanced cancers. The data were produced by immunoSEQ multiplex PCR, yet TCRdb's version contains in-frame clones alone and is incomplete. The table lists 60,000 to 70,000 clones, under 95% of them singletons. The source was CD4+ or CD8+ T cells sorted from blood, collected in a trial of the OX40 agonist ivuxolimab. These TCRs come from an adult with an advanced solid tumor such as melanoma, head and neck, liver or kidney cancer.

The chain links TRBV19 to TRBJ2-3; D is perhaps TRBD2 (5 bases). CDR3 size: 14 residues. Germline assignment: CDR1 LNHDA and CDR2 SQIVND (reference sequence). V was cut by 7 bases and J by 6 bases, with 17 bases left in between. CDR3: CASIGNGLADTQYF. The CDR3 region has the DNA TGTGCCAGTATCGGGAACGGGTTAGCGGATACGCAGTATTTT.

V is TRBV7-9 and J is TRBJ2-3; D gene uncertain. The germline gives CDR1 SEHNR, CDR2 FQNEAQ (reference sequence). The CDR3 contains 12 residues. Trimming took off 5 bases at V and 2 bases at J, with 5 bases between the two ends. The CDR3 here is CASSRATDTQYF. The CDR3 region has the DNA TGTGCCAGCAGCAGGGCCACAGATACGCAGTATTTT. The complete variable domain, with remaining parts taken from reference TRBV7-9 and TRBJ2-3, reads DTGVSQNPRHKITKRGQNVTFRCDPISEHNRLYWYRQTLGQGPEFLTYFQNEAQLEKSRLLSDRFSAERPKGSFSTLEIQRTEQGDSAMYLCASSRATDTQYFGPGTRLTVL.

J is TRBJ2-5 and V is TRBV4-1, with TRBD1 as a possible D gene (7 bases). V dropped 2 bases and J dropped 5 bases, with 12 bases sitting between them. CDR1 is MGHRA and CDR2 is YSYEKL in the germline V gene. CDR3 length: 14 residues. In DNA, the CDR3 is TGCGCCAGCAGCCAAACAGGGGAGGCGGAGACCCAGTACTTC. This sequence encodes CASSQTGEAETQYF.

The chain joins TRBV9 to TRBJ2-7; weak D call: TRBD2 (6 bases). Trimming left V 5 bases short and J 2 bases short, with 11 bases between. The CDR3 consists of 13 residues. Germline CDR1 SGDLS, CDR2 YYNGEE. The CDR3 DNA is TGTGCCAGCAGTGCCTCGGGGGCCTACGAGCAGTACTTC. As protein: CASSASGAYEQYF.

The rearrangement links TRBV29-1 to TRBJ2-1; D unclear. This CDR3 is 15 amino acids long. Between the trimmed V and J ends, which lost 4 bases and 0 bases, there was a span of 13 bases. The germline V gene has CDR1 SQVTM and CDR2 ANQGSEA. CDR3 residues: CSVVPIRSSYNEQFF. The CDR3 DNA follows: TGCAGCGTTGTTCCAATCCGCAGCTCCTACAATGAGCAGTTCTTC.

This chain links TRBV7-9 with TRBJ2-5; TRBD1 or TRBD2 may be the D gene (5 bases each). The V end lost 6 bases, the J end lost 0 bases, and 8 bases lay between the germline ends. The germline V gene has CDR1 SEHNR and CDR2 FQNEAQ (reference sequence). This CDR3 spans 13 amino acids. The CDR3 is CASSWGYQETQYF. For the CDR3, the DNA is TGTGCCAGCAGTTGGGGGTACCAAGAGACCCAGTACTTC. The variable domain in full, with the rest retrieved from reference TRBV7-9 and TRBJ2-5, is DTGVSQNPRHKITKRGQNVTFRCDPISEHNRLYWYRQTLGQGPEFLTYFQNEAQLEKSRLLSDRFSAERPKGSFSTLEIQRTEQGDSAMYLCASSWGYQETQYFGPGTRLLVL.

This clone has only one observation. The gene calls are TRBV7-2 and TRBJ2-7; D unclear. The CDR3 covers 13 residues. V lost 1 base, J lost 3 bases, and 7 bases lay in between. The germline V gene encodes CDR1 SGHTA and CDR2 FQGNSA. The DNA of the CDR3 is TGTGCCAGCAGCTTAGAGCGCGTCTACGAGCAGTACTTC. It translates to CASSLERVYEQYF.

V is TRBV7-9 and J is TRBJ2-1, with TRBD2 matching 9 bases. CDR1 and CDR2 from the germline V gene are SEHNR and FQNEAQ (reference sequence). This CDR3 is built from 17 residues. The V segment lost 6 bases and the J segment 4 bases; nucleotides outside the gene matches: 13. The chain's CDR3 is CASRLGAGGFRYNEQFF. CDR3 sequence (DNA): TGTGCCAGCAGGCTTGGGGCGGGAGGGTTTCGATACAATGAGCAGTTCTTC. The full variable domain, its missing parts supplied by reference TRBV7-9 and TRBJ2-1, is DTGVSQNPRHKITKRGQNVTFRCDPISEHNRLYWYRQTLGQGPEFLTYFQNEAQLEKSRLLSDRFSAERPKGSFSTLEIQRTEQGDSAMYLCASRLGAGGFRYNEQFFGPGTRLTVL.

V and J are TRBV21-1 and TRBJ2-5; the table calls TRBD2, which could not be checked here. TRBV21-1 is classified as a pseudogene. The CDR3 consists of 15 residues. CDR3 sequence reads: CASSSGTSGQETQYF. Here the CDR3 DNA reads TGTGCCAGCAGCAGTGGGACTAGCGGGCAAGAGACCCAGTACTTC.

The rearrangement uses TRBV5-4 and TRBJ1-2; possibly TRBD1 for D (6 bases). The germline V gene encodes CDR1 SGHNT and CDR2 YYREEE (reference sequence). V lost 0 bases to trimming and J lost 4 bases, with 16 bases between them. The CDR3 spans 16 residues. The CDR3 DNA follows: TGTGCCAGCAGCTTGGAAACAGGGTTGAGCCTCTATGGCTACACCTTC. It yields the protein CASSLETGLSLYGYTF.

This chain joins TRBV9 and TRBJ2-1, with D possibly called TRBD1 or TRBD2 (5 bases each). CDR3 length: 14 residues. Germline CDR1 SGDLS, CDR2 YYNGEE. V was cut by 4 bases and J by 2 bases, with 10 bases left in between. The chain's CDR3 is CASSSGATYNEQFF. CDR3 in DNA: TGTGCCAGCAGCTCCGGGGCCACCTACAATGAGCAGTTCTTC.

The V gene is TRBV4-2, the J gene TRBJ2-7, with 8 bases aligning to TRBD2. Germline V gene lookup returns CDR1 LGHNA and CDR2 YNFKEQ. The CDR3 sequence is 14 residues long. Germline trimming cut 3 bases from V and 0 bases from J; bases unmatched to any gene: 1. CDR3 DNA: TGTGCCAGCAGCCAGGGACTAGACTCCTACGAGCAGTACTTC. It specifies CASSQGLDSYEQYF.

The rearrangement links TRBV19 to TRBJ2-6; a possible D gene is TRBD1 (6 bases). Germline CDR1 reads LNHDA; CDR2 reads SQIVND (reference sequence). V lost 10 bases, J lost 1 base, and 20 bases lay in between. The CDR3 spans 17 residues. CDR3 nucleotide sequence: TGTGCCACTTACCCGGGACAAGGATTGTCTGGGGCCAACGTCCTGACTTTC. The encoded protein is CATYPGQGLSGANVLTF.

The CDR3 here is CASSIGSLAGRQETQYF. CDR3 nucleotide sequence: TGTGCCAGCAGCATAGGGAGTCTAGCGGGACGGCAAGAGACCCAGTACTTC. The V and J genes are TRBV21-1 and TRBJ2-5; the D call of TRBD2 is as the table states it, not checked on the DNA. TRBV21-1 is recorded as a pseudogene. This CDR3 is 17 amino acids long.

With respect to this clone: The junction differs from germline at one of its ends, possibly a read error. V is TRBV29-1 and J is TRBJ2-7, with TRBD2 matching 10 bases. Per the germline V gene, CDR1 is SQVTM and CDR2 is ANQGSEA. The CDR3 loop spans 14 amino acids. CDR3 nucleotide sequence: TGCAGCGCTGAATCTAGCGGGAGCTCCTACGAGCAGTACTTC. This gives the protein CSAESSGSSYEQYF.

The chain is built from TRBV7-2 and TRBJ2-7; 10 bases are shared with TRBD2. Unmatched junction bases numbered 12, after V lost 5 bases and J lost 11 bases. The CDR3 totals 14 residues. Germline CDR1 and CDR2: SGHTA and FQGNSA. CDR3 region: CASSDYLAGEVKYF. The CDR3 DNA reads TGTGCCAGCAGCGATTACCTAGCGGGAGAGGTCAAGTACTTC.

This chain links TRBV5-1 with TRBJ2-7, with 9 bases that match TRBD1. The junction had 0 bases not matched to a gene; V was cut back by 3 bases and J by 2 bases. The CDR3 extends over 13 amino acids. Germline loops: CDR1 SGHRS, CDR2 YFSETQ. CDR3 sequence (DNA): TGCGCCAGCAGCTGGGACAGGGCCTACGAGCAGTACTTC. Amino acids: CASSWDRAYEQYF.